This T cell receptor (beta chain) was profiled in a study of T cells expressing NK-cell markers. Whole-study context: Sorted T-cell subsets CD3+CD56+NKG2C+, CD3+CD56+NKG2C- and CD3+CD56-NKG2C+ were TCR beta-sequenced. Study-level results: Specificity for HCMV among expanded NKG2C+ T cell clones was not established.

The authors generated TCR beta cDNA through 5'RACE template switching with UMIs. One entry per CDR3 protein, without DNA, is what TCRdb gives after re-calling the 5' RACE reads. This sample's table reports approximately 420,000 distinct CDR3 sequences. As for this clonotype: Its antigen remains unidentified.

The germline CDR1 and CDR2 sequences are SQVTM and ANQGSEA. The CDR3 runs to 12 residues. The sequenced material came from blood T cells: a sorted CD56 or NKG2C T cell subset, CD4+ or CD8+ T cells, or bulk PBMC T cells (not recorded which). The chain joins TRBV29-1 to TRBJ2-5; the TCRdb D gene call, TRBD1, has no DNA to confirm it. This TCR came from a woman aged 50 to 60 in good health. CDR3 loop: CSTHQGKETQYF.